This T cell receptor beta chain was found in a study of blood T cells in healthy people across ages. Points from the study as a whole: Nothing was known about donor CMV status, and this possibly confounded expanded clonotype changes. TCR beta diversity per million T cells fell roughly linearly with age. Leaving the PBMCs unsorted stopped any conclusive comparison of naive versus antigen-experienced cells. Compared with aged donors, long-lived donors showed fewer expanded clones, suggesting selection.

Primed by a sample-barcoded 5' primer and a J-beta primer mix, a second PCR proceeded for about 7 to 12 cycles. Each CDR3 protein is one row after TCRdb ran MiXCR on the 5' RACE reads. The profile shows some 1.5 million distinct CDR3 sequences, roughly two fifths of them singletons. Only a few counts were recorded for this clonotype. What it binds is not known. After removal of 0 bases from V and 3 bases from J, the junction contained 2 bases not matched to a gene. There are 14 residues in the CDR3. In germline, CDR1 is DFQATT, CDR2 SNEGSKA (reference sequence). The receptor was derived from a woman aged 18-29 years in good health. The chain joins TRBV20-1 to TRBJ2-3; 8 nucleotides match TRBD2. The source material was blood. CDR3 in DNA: TGCAGTGCTAGAGAGGGCGGGGGGACAGATACGCAGTATTTT. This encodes CSAREGGGTDTQYF.